The T cell receptor (beta chain) described here comes from a study of blood T cell repertoires in COVID-19. This clone turned up a few times. Sequenced by immunoSEQ multiplex PCR; TCRdb stores in-frame clones only, minus some. The profile shows some 300,000 clones, more than 70% of them singletons. The sequence was collected from a woman aged 25 to 39 who had recovered from COVID-19. The sequenced sample was peripheral blood.

CDR3 region: CAPEGGFTPGANVLTF. CDR3 nucleotides: TGTGCCCCTGAGGGGGGGTTCACTCCTGGGGCCAACGTCCTGACTTTC. The rearrangement joins TRBV9 to TRBJ2-6, with a weak D call TRBD2 (7 bases). V was cut by 10 bases and J by 2 bases, with 19 bases left in between. This CDR3 region has 16 residues. Per germline, CDR1 SGDLS and CDR2 YYNGEE.